This T cell receptor (beta chain) emerged from a study of cytomegalovirus exposure and HLA in healthy donors. The germline V gene has CDR1 LNHDA and CDR2 SQIVND (reference sequence). V was cut by 5 bases and J by 3 bases, with 13 bases left in between. The CDR3 totals 14 residues. Remarks on this clone: Its target is unknown.

PCR amplification relied on 60 Vbeta primers (plus 13 Jbeta primers). Measured with immunoSEQ multiplex PCR; TCRdb has only the in-frame clones, and not every one. This repertoire includes more than 85,000 clones. Unrecorded immune exposure was likely among donors, who were nominally healthy when sampled. Whole-study results and caveats: Beyond CMV serostatus, there was no information to go on about immune exposure. Three chains tied to CMV proved CMV antigen-specific in vitro. The study recorded 150 to 200 TCR beta chains that were cytomegalovirus-associated.

This receptor was obtained from a girl aged 10 to 17 in good health and CMV-seropositive. Sequencing used PBMCs. This chain links TRBV19 with TRBJ1-1; D might be TRBD1 (5 bases). For the CDR3, the DNA is TGTGCCAGTAGTTGGGAGGGACGAGACACTGAAGCTTTCTTT. Translated, it gives CASSWEGRDTEAFF.